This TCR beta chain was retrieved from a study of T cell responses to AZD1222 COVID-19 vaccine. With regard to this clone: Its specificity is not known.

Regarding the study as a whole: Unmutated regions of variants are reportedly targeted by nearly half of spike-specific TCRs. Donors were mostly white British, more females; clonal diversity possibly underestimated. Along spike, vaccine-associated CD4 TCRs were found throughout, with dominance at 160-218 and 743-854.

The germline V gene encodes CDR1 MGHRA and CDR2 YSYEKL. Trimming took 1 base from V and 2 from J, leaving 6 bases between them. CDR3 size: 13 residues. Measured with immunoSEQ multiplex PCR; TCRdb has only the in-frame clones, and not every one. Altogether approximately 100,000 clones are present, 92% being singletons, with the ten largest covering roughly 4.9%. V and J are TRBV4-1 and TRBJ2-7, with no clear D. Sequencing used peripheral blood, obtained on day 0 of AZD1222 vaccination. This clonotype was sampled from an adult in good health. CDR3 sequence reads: CASSQVGAYEQYF. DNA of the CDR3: TGCGCCAGCAGCCAAGTAGGCGCCTACGAGCAGTACTTC.